One TCR beta chain is described in this entry. This clone was found a few times. Its antigen target is currently unknown. Per-base quality was not reported, and no clone a single base away is much larger than it. This entry belongs to a study of T cell responses to AZD1222 COVID-19 vaccine (dated by TCRdb to 2020 to 2022). For context, the study as a whole: AZD1222 recipients whose second dose came at about 4 weeks and those whose second dose came at about 12 weeks were combined into one group, since spike-specific TCR depth and breadth did not differ between the two schedules. Trial participants were enrolled by age into 18-55, 56-69 and 70-plus year subgroups, with approximately 160, 26 and 62 TCR-sequenced participants respectively. TCR sequencing covered fewer than 250 trial participants: about 210 given two doses of AZD1222 and around 26 given two doses of MenACWY control vaccine.

General conclusions and limits of the study: Conclusions about previously exposed vaccinees were limited because only 6 or 7 AZD1222 recipients were SARS-CoV-2 seropositive at baseline. Because no day 14 peak-response samples were available, the repertoires could be characterized only after the peak T cell response. The 56-69-year group was small, and its depth increase did not reach significance, likely because of low power. Epitopes outside the regions mutated in the B.1.351 and B.1.1.7 variants were reportedly recognized by nearly half of the unique spike-specific TCRs. Participants were mostly white British, with more females than males. The authors suggested clonal diversity may have been underestimated. The whole spike protein was spanned by vaccine-associated CD4 TCRs, and dominant responses were seen in regions 160-218 and 743-854. Spike-specific TCR breadth and depth rose significantly after two AZD1222 doses compared with day 0 and with MenACWY recipients.

Taken from the germline V gene, the CDR1 and CDR2 loops are MDHEN and SYDVKM. V gives up 3 bases and J gives up 7 bases, and the segment between their germline ends measures 3 bases. The CDR3 runs 11 amino acids, cysteine and phenylalanine included. Of all the DNA, just the CDR3 is kept, 33 bases in frame from base 1. This specimen's time point label, interpreted: baseline before first vaccination. Vaccinee samples were obtained from the UK trials COV001 and COV002, which included a single-blind randomized controlled phase 2/3 trial of AZD1222 (ChAdOx1 nCoV-19) in healthy adults. For TCRbeta chain sequencing, PBMC samples from trial participants were taken at day 0 and at day 28 after the second dose. The CDR3 regions of human TCRbeta chains were analyzed by immunosequencing. The authors processed their data as follows. Repertoire TCRs were checked for matches against a reference library of SARS-CoV-2-specific TCRs that had been generated using the MIRA antigen-specificity platform. Breadth meant the fraction of unique TCRs that were SARS-CoV-2-associated, whereas depth meant the fraction of total T cells that were SARS-CoV-2-associated. Using the MIRA data, each spike-specific TCR was mapped to the spike region that the TCR reacts to and placed in a CD4 or CD8 class. Log10-transformed breadth and depth values were compared by one-way ANOVA with Sidak's multiple comparisons tests. Sourced from immuneACCESS, this table was stored by TCRdb with only in-frame sequences that have V and J called. A share of the clones is absent; for the studies checked, an unresolved V gene accounts for under half, and the remainder has no known explanation. The DNA was the basis for D and trimming; V, J and clone size are from that table. The sample has about 150,000 clones on record, 89% of them singletons. The ten largest clones capture about 5% of the sample.

The chain uses TRBV28 and TRBJ1-4, with the D gene too uncertain to name. This TCR was recovered from an adult in good health. The sequenced sample was peripheral blood, obtained on day 0 of AZD1222 vaccination. The CDR3 protein: CASSFFEKLFF. The DNA sequence reads TGTGCCAGCAGTTTTTTTGAAAAACTGTTTTTT.